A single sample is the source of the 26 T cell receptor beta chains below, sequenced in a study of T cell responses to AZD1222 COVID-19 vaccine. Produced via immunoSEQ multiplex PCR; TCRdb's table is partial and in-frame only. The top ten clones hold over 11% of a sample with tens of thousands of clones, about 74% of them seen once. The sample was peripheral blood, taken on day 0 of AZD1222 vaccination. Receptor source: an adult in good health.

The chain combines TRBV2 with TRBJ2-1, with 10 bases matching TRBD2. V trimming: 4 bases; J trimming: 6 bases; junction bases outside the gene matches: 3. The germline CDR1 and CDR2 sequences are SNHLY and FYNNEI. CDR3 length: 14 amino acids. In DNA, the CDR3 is TGTGCCAGCAGTGTCCTAGCGGGGGTCAATGAGCAGTTCTTC. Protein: CASSVLAGVNEQFF.

Here the CDR3 reads CASSLEGSSYEQYF. CDR3 DNA: TGTGCCAGCAGCTTGGAAGGGTCTAGCTACGAGCAGTACTTC. The V gene is TRBV5-5, the J gene TRBJ2-7; D call uncertain. The CDR3 covers 14 residues. Germline V CDR1 and CDR2: SGHKS, YYEKEE (reference sequence). Trimming stripped 0 bases from V and 3 bases from J, with 10 bases between.

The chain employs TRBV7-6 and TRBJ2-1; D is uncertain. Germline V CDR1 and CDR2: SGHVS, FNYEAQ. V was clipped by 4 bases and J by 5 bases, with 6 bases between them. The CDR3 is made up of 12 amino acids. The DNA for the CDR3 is TGTGCCAGCAGCTCCAATAACAATGAGCAGTTCTTC. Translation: CASSSNNNEQFF.

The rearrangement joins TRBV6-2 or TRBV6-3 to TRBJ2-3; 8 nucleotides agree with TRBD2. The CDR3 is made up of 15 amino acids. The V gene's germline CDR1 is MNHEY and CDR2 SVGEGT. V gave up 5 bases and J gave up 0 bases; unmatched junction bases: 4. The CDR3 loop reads CASSPTSESTDTQYF. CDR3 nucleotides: TGTGCCAGCAGTCCGACTAGCGAGAGCACAGATACGCAGTATTTT.

CDR3 nucleotides: TGTGCCATCAAGGGAGCGAGGGGACTTGGCTACACCTTC. Protein sequence: CAIKGARGLGYTF. The chain combines TRBV10-3 with TRBJ1-2; the D gene is possibly TRBD1 (5 bases). This CDR3 has 13 residues. CDR1 and CDR2 (germline): ENHRY, SYGVKD. V gave up 7 bases and J gave up 7 bases, with 16 bases separating them.

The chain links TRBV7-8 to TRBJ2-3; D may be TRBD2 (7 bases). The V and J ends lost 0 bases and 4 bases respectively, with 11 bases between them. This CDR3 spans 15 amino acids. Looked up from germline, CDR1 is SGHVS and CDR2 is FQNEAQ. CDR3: CASSLAGGPADTQYF. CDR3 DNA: TGTGCCAGCAGCTTAGCGGGGGGGCCGGCAGATACGCAGTATTTT.

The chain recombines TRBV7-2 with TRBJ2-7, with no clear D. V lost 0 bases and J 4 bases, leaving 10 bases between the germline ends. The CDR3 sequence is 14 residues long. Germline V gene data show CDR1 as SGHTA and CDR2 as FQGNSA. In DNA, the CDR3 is TGTGCCAGCAGCTTAGCCAATCTCCCTTACGAGCAGTACTTC. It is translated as CASSLANLPYEQYF. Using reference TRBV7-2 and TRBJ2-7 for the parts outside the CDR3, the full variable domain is GAGVSQSPSNKVTEKGKDVELRCDPISGHTALYWYRQSLGQGLEFLIYFQGNSAPDKSGLPSDRFSAERTGGSVSTLTIQRTQQEDSAVYLCASSLANLPYEQYFGPGTRLTVT.

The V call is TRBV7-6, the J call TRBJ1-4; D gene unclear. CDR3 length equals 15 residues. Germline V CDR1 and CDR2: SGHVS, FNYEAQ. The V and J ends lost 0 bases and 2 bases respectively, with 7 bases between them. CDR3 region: CASSLATGTNEKLFF. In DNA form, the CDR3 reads TGTGCCAGCAGCTTAGCGACGGGGACTAATGAAAAACTGTTTTTT.

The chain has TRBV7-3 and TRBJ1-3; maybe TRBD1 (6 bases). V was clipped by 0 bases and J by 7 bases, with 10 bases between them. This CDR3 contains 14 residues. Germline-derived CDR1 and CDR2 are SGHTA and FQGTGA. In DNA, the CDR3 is TGTGCCAGCAGCTTAACCCCAGGGGCGAACACCATATATTTT. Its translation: CASSLTPGANTIYF.

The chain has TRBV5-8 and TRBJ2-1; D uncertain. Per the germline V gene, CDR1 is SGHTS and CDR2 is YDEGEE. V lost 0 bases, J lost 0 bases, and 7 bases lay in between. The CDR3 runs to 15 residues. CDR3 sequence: CASSLGSSSYNEQFF. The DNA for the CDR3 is TGTGCCAGCAGCTTGGGTTCTAGCTCCTACAATGAGCAGTTCTTC.

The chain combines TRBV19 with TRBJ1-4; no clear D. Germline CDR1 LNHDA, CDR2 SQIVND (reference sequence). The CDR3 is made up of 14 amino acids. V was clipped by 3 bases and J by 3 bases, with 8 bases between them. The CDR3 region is CASSISVANEKLFF. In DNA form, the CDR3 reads TGTGCCAGTAGTATCTCGGTGGCTAATGAAAAACTGTTTTTT.

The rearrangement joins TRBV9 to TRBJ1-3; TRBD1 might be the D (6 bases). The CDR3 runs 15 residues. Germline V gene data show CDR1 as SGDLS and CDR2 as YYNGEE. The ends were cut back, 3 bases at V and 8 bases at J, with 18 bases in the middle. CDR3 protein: CASSAEETGSDTIYF. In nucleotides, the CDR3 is TGTGCCAGCAGCGCCGAGGAGACAGGCTCGGACACCATATATTTT.

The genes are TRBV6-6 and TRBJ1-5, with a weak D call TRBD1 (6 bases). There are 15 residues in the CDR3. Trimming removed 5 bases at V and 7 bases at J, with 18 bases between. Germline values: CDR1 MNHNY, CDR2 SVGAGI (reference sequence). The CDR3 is CASSPLRQAGQPQHF. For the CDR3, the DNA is TGTGCCAGCAGTCCGCTGAGACAGGCTGGACAGCCCCAGCATTTT.

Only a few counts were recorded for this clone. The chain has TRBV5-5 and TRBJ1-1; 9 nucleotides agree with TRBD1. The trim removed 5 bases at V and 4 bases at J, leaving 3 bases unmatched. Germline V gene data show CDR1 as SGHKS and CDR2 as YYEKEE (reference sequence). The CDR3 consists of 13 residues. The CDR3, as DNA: TGTGCCAGCAGACAGACAGGGGGCACTGAAGCTTTCTTT. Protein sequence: CASRQTGGTEAFF.

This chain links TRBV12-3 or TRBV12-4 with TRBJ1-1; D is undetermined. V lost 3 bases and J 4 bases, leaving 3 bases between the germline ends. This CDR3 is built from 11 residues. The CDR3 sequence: CASSLRTEAFF. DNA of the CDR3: TGTGCCAGCAGTTTGCGCACTGAAGCTTTCTTT.

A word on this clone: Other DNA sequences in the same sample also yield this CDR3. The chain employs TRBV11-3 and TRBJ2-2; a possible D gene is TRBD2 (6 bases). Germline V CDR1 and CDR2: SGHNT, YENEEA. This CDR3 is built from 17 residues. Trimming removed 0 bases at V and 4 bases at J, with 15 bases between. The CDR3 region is CASSLDLGGRGTGELFF. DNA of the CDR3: TGTGCCAGCAGCTTAGATCTAGGCGGGCGGGGCACCGGGGAGCTGTTTTTT.

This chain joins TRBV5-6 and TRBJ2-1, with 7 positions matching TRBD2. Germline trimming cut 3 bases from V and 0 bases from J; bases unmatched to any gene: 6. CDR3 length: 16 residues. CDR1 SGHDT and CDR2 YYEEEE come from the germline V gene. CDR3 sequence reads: CASSSTWTSSYNEQFF. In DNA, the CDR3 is TGTGCCAGCAGCTCCACTTGGACTAGCTCCTACAATGAGCAGTTCTTC.

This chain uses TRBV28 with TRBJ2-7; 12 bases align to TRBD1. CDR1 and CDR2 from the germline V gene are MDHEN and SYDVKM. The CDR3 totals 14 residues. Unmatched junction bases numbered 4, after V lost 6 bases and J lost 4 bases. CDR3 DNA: TGTGCCAGCAGCAAGGGACAGGGGGCTTACGAGCAGTACTTC. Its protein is CASSKGQGAYEQYF. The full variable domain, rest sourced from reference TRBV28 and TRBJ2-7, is DVKVTQSSRYLVKRTGEKVFLECVQDMDHENMFWYRQDPGLGLRLIYFSYDVKMKEKGDIPEGYSVSREKKERFSLILESASTNQTSMYLCASSKGQGAYEQYFGPGTRLTVT.

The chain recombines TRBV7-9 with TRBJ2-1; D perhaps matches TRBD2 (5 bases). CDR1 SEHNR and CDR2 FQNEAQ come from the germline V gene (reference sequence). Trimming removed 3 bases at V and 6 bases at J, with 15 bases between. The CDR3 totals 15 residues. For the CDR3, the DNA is TGTGCCAGCAGCTTTTCCGAGCTAGCTTCCAATGAGCAGTTCTTC. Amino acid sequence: CASSFSELASNEQFF.

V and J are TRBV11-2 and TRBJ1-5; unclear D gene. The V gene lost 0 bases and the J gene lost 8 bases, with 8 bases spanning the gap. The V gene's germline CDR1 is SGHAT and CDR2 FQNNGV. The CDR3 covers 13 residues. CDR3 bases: TGTGCCAGCAGCTTAGAGGGTTTCGAGCCCCAGCATTTT. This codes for CASSLEGFEPQHF.

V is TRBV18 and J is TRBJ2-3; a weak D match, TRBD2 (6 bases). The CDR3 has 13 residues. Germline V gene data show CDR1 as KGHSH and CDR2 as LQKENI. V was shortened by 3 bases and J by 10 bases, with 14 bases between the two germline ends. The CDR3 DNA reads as TGTGCCAGCTCACCGAGTCCGGGGGTGGCGCAGTATTTT. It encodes CASSPSPGVAQYF. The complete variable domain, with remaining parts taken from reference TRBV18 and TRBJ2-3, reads NAGVMQNPRHLVRRRGQEARLRCSPMKGHSHVYWYRQLPEEGLKFMVYLQKENIIDESGMPKERFSAEFPKEGPSILRIQQVVRGDSAAYFCASSPSPGVAQYFGPGTRLTVL.

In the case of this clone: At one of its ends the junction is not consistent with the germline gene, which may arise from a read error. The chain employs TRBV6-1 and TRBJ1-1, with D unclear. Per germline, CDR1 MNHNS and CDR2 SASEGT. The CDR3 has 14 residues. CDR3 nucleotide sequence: TGTGCCAGCAATGAAAGATTGCAAAGGCCCGAAGCTTTCTTT. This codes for CASNERLQRPEAFF.

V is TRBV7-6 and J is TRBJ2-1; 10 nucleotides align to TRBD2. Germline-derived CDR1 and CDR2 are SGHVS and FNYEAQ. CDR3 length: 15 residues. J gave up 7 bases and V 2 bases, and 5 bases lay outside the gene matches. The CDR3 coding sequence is TGTGCCAGCAGCTTACTAGCGGGGGCGGGGAATGAGCAGTTCTTC. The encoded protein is CASSLLAGAGNEQFF.

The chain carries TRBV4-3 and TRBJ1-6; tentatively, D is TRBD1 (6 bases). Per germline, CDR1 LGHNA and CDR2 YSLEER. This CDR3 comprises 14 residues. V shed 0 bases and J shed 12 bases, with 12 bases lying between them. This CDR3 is CASSQDLQGRPLHF. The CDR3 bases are TGCGCCAGCAGCCAAGATCTACAGGGAAGACCCCTCCACTTT.

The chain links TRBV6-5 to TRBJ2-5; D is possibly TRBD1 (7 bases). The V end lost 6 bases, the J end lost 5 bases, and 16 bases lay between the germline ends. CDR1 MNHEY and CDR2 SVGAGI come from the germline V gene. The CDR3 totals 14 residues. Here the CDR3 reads CASSLEGAAETQYF. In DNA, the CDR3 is TGTGCCAGCAGCCTGGAGGGGGCGGCTGAGACCCAGTACTTC.

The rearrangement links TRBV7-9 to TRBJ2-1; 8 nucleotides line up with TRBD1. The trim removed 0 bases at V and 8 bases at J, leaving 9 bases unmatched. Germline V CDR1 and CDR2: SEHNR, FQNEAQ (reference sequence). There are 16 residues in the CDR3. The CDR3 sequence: CASSLARQGARDEQFF. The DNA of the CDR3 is TGTGCCAGCAGCTTAGCGCGGCAGGGGGCGCGGGATGAGCAGTTCTTC.